The sequence of this T cell receptor beta chain was determined in a study of blood T cell repertoires in COVID-19. The length of the CDR3 is 16 residues. The J segment lost 2 bases and the V segment lost 1 base, leaving 4 bases of the junction unmatched. CDR1 and CDR2 from the germline V gene are LGHNA and YSLEER. Generated by immunoSEQ multiplex PCR, the TCRdb table keeps only in-frame clones and is missing some. The sample includes more than 200,000 clones, more than 85% of them seen just once. The sample comprised peripheral blood. This TCR was sampled from a woman aged 60 to 75 with COVID-19, enrolled during active disease. The chain couples TRBV4-3 to TRBJ2-3; 9 positions agree with TRBD2. CDR3 region: CASSQGPSGNTDTQYF. The CDR3 region has the DNA TGCGCCAGCAGCCAAGGACCTAGCGGGAACACAGATACGCAGTATTTT.